This TCR beta chain was sequenced for a study of blood T cells in healthy people across ages. Whenever a sample was processed, at least 6.5 million PBMCs were isolated. Broader study findings: Age brought a roughly linear fall in TCR beta diversity measured per million T cells.

This clonotype was seen at least ten times. Its antigen is undetermined. Using a J-beta primer mix together with a sample-barcoded 5' primer, a second PCR was run for about 6 to 11 cycles. TCRdb reanalysed the 5' RACE reads using MiXCR and keeps one entry per CDR3 protein. This table holds roughly 1,500,000 distinct CDR3 sequences, about 43% found once. Trimming took off 2 bases at V and 7 bases at J, with 6 bases between the two ends. Germline V gives CDR1 LGHDT, CDR2 YNNKEL (reference sequence). This CDR3 region has 12 residues. The chain employs TRBV3-1 and TRBJ2-1; D ambiguous. Sequenced: blood. This sequence originates from a woman aged 18 to 35 in good health. The CDR3 DNA reads as TGTGCCAGCAGCCAACAAGGGAATGAGCAGTTCTTC. As protein: CASSQQGNEQFF.